One sample yielded the 9 T cell receptor beta chains listed below, sequenced in a study of T cell repertoires in cytomegalovirus infection. Their specific antigens are unknown. TCRdb used MiXCR to reprocess the reads, holding one entry per CDR3 protein. The data hold hundreds of thousands of distinct CDR3 sequences, with around a third observed a single time. The sample was cultured CD8+ T cells from PBMCs, taken from culture after CMV antigen stimulation. These receptors originate from a human donor in good health (CMV status not recorded). Some clones in this sample may be carry-over from other donors' samples.

This clonotype was seen just once. The chain couples TRBV4-2 to TRBJ2-5; D call uncertain. Trimming pared 0 bases from V and 5 bases from J, leaving 13 bases between. The CDR3 loop spans 15 amino acids. CDR1 and CDR2 from the germline V gene are LGHNA and YNFKEQ. CDR3 in DNA: TGTGCCAGCAGCCAAGACGAGCATATCGGGGAGACCCAGTACTTC. It specifies CASSQDEHIGETQYF.

The V gene is TRBV19, the J gene TRBJ1-5; D gene ambiguous. CDR1 is LNHDA and CDR2 is SQIVND in the germline V gene (reference sequence). CDR3 length: 15 residues. V lost 5 bases and J lost 3, with 14 bases in between. CDR3 bases: TGTGCCAGTAGTCCTGTGACATCACCCAATCAGCCCCAGCATTTT. Its protein is CASSPVTSPNQPQHF.

The rearrangement joins TRBV7-9 to TRBJ2-7; the D gene is possibly TRBD1 (6 bases). The CDR3 extends over 13 amino acids. The V end was cut by 2 bases, the J end by 3 bases, with 8 bases between. Per germline, CDR1 SEHNR and CDR2 FQNEAQ (reference sequence). CDR3: CASSLKDSYEQYF. As DNA, the CDR3 is TGTGCCAGCAGCTTAAAGGACAGCTACGAGCAGTACTTC.

This clonotype was counted only a few times. The rearrangement uses TRBV24-1 and TRBJ1-2; no reliable D call. From germline, CDR1 is KGHDR and CDR2 SFDVKD. The CDR3 totals 14 residues. V lost 3 bases and J lost 3, with 10 bases in between. The DNA for the CDR3 is TGTGCCACCAGTGATCCCGGGATTTACTATGGCTACACCTTC. The encoded protein is CATSDPGIYYGYTF.

The chain links TRBV27 to TRBJ1-6, with TRBD1 as a possible D gene (5 bases). Per germline, CDR1 MNHEY and CDR2 SMNVEV (reference sequence). Trimming stripped 8 bases from V and 4 bases from J, with 12 bases between. CDR3 size: 14 residues. CDR3 loop: CASRWDGYNSPLHF. For the CDR3, the DNA is TGTGCCAGCCGATGGGACGGGTATAATTCACCCCTCCACTTT.

This clonotype turned up a few times. J is TRBJ1-2 and V is TRBV5-1; D may be TRBD1 (6 bases). Looked up from germline, CDR1 is SGHRS and CDR2 is YFSETQ. This CDR3 spans 16 amino acids. The ends were cut back, 4 bases at V and 5 bases at J, with 21 bases in the middle. Written as DNA, the CDR3 is TGCGCCAGCAGCCCTGACAGGTTACCTCTCAATTATGGCTACACCTTC. It yields the protein CASSPDRLPLNYGYTF.

The sample holds many counts of this clonotype. The V gene is TRBV7-2, the J gene TRBJ2-1, with D possibly being TRBD1 (6 bases). CDR1 and CDR2 (germline): SGHTA, FQGNSA. With 3 bases removed from V and 3 bases from J, the gap between germline ends came to 9 bases. The CDR3 covers 14 residues. The CDR3 nucleotides are TGTGCCAGCAGCTTGGAGACAGGCTACAATGAGCAGTTCTTC. It codes for CASSLETGYNEQFF.

A few counts support this clonotype. The genes are TRBV6-1 and TRBJ2-5; D perhaps matches TRBD1 (5 bases). V was trimmed by 1 base and J by 2 bases, leaving 14 bases between them. This CDR3 has 16 amino acids. Germline V lookup: CDR1 MNHNS, CDR2 SASEGT. The CDR3 DNA reads TGTGCCAGCAGTGAAGGCTATCAGGGCTATCAAGAGACCCAGTACTTC. It encodes CASSEGYQGYQETQYF.

The chain carries TRBV3-1 and TRBJ1-1; D not certain. The CDR3 is 13 amino acids. Germline lookup yields CDR1 LGHDT and CDR2 YNNKEL (reference sequence). The V end was cut by 1 base, the J end by 7 bases, with 10 bases between. CDR3 sequence (DNA): TGTGCCAGCAGCCAAGCGACATTCCATGAAGCTTTCTTT. It specifies CASSQATFHEAFF. Full variable domain (rest looked up from reference TRBV3-1 and TRBJ1-1): DTAVSQTPKYLVTQMGNDKSIKCEQNLGHDTMYWYKQDSKKFLKIMFSYNNKELIINETVPNRFSPKSPDKAHLNLHINSLELGDSAVYFCASSQATFHEAFFGQGTRLTVV.